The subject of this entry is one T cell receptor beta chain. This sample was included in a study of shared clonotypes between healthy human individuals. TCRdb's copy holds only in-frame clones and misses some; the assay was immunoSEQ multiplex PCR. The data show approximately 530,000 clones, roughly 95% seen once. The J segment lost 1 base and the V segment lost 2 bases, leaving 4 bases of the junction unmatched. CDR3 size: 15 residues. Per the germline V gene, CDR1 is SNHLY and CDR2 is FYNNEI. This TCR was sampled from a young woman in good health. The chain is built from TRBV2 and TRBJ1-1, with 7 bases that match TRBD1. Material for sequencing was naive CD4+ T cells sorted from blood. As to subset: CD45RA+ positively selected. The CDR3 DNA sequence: TGTGCCAGCAGTGAACGGCAGGGGGGGAACACTGAAGCTTTCTTT. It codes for CASSERQGGNTEAFF.